The 8 T cell receptor beta chains reported below all come from one sample, sequenced in a study of shared clonotypes between healthy human individuals. TCRdb keeps only in-frame clones here, not all; method: immunoSEQ multiplex PCR. Of some 2,000,000 clones detected, approximately 96% appear once; the ten largest clones hold 0.1% to 0.15%. The sample comprised naive CD4+ T cells sorted from blood. Subset here: CD45RA+ positively selected. All receptors derive from a man between 18 and 29 years old in good health.

V usage is TRBV11-2 and J usage is TRBJ2-7; D possibly matches TRBD1 or TRBD2 (7 bases each). This CDR3 contains 14 residues. V was trimmed by 5 bases and J by 7 bases, leaving 18 bases between them. Germline CDR1 reads SGHAT; CDR2 reads FQNNGV. In DNA, the CDR3 is TGTGCCAGCAGCCCAGGGGGGGTCTTTGGGGAGCAGTACTTC. Protein sequence: CASSPGGVFGEQYF.

This chain joins TRBV30 and TRBJ1-4; 8 bases align to TRBD1. Germline-derived CDR1 and CDR2 are GTSNPN and SVGIG (reference sequence). V lost 2 bases and J lost 8; bases outside the gene matches: 7. This CDR3 is built from 14 residues. The chain's CDR3 is CAWSTDRGSEKLFF. In DNA, the CDR3 is TGTGCCTGGAGTACAGACAGGGGTAGCGAAAAACTGTTTTTT. The variable domain in full, completed from reference TRBV30 and TRBJ1-4, reads SQTIHQWPATLVQPVGSPLSLECTVEGTSNPNLYWYRQAAGRGLQLLFYSVGIGQISSEVPQNLSASRPQDRQFILSSKKLLLSDSGFYLCAWSTDRGSEKLFFGSGTQLSVL.

This sequence joins TRBV6-1 and TRBJ2-3; 8 bases match TRBD2. The J segment lost 0 bases and the V segment lost 2 bases, leaving 10 bases of the junction unmatched. The CDR3 totals 18 residues. Germline values: CDR1 MNHNS, CDR2 SASEGT. This CDR3 is CASSETAFLAGSTDTQYF. CDR3 coding DNA: TGTGCCAGCAGTGAAACGGCCTTTTTAGCGGGAAGCACAGATACGCAGTATTTT.

Remarks on this clone: Other DNA sequences of this sample code for an identical CDR3. The chain joins TRBV25-1 to TRBJ1-2, with D hard to call. Trimming pared 3 bases from V and 4 bases from J, leaving 9 bases between. Germline V lookup: CDR1 MGHDK, CDR2 SYGVNS. This CDR3 region has 13 residues. The DNA for the CDR3 is TGTGCCAGCAGTGATGCCGGACTCTATGGCTACACCTTC. As protein: CASSDAGLYGYTF.

The gene calls are TRBV6-4 and TRBJ1-6, with a tentative D call TRBD1 (6 bases). V lost 5 bases to trimming and J lost 3 bases, with 11 bases between them. Germline V CDR1 and CDR2: MRHNA, SNTAGT. The CDR3 sequence is 15 residues long. Here the CDR3 DNA reads TGTGCCAGCAGTAACGGACAGAACTATAATTCACCCCTCCACTTT. This translates into CASSNGQNYNSPLHF.

The V gene is TRBV5-1, the J gene TRBJ2-1; D gene unclear. CDR3 size: 14 residues. Between the trimmed V and J ends, which lost 4 bases and 9 bases, there was a span of 17 bases. The germline V gene encodes CDR1 SGHRS and CDR2 YFSETQ. The CDR3 loop is CASSPIRSSGEQFF. CDR3 coding DNA: TGCGCCAGCAGCCCAATAAGGAGTTCTGGTGAGCAGTTCTTC.

The chain is built from TRBV14 and TRBJ2-7; maybe TRBD2 (5 bases). The germline V gene encodes CDR1 SGHDN and CDR2 FVKESK. V lost 2 bases and J 7 bases, leaving 9 bases between the germline ends. The CDR3 sequence is 12 residues long. Here the CDR3 DNA reads TGTGCCAGCAGCCAATCCCGGGGAGAGCAGTACTTC. This encodes CASSQSRGEQYF.

V and J are TRBV6-5 and TRBJ2-7; D gene uncertain. This CDR3 is built from 14 residues. The germline gives CDR1 MNHEY, CDR2 SVGAGI. V was clipped by 2 bases and J by 1 base, with 9 bases between them. In nucleotides, the CDR3 is TGTGCCAGCAGTTACGGCCGGCAGTCCTACGAGCAGTACTTC. Translating it yields CASSYGRQSYEQYF.